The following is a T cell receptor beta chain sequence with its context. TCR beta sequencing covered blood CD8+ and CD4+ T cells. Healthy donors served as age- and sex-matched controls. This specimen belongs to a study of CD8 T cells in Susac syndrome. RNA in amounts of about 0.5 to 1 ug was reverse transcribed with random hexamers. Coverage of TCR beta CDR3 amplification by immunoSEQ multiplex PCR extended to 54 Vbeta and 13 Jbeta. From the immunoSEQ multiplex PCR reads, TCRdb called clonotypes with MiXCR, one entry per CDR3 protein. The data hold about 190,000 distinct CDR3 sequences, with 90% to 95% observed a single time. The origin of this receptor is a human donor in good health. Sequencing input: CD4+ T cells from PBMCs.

CDR3 in DNA: TGCAGCGTTGCCGTAGCGGGCTCGACCGGGGAGCTGTTTTTT. Encoded protein: CSVAVAGSTGELFF. This chain connects TRBV29-1 to TRBJ2-2; TRBD2 agrees at 7 bases. The germline V gene encodes CDR1 SQVTM and CDR2 ANQGSEA. This CDR3 region has 14 residues. J lost 5 bases, V lost 4 bases, and 7 bases had no gene match.